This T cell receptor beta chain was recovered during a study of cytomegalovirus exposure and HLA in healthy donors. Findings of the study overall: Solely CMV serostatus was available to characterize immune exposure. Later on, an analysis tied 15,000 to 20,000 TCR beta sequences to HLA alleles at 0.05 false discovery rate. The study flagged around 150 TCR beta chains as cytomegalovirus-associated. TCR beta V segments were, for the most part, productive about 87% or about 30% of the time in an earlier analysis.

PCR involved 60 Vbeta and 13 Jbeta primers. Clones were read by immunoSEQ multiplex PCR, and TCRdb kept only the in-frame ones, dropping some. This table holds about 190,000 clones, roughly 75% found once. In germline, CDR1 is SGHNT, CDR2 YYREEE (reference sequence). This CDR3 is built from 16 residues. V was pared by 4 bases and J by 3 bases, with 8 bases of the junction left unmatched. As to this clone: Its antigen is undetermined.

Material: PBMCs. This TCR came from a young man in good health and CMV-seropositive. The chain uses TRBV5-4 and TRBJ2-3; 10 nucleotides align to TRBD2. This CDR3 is CASSPPSGRRTDTQYF. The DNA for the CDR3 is TGTGCCAGCAGCCCCCCTAGCGGGAGAAGAACAGATACGCAGTATTTT.